These 3 T cell receptor beta chains were sequenced from one sample in a study of blood T cell repertoires in COVID-19. Using immunoSEQ multiplex PCR, the repertoire was profiled, and TCRdb retains in-frame clones only, with some absent. The repertoire holds 160,000 or so clones, with roughly 90% as singletons. The sequencing input was peripheral blood. The receptors were sampled from a man aged 55 to 70 with acute or convalescent COVID-19.

V is TRBV7-9 and J is TRBJ1-1; D gene uncertain. The length of the CDR3 is 15 residues. V lost 1 base to trimming and J lost 5 bases, with 14 bases between them. Germline CDR1 is SEHNR and CDR2 is FQNEAQ (reference sequence). DNA for the CDR3: TGTGCCAGCAGCTTAGTAGTCCAGGAGGGTACTGAAGCTTTCTTT. Translating gives CASSLVVQEGTEAFF.

This clone was seen a few times. The chain has TRBV7-9 and TRBJ2-3; perhaps TRBD2 as D (5 bases). Germline-derived CDR1 and CDR2 are SEHNR and FQNEAQ (reference sequence). The V and J ends lost 0 bases and 1 base respectively, with 14 bases between them. The CDR3 extends over 17 amino acids. The CDR3 nucleotides read TGTGCCAGCAGCTTAGCGACGGGGTCGGGTGGCACAGATACGCAGTATTTT. Its protein is CASSLATGSGGTDTQYF.

This clone was seen a handful of times. The chain links TRBV2 to TRBJ2-1; 7 positions agree with TRBD1. CDR3 length: 15 amino acids. Germline V gene sequence: CDR1 SNHLY, CDR2 FYNNEI. J lost 3 bases, V lost 6 bases, and 8 bases had no gene match. The DNA for the CDR3 is TGTGCCAGCAGAGTTGACAGGGACCACTACAATGAGCAGTTCTTC. It translates to CASRVDRDHYNEQFF.